This T cell receptor beta chain originates from a study of T cell clones after liver transplantation. Across the study: TCRbeta sequencing after a pre-transplant mixed lymphocyte reaction identified graft-donor-reactive clones, later tracked in post-transplant blood. Samples came pre-transplant, pre-randomization before withdrawal, and post-randomization after withdrawal ended. Study-level results: Graft donor-reactive T cells may have migrated into the graft rather than being deleted.

Points on this clone: Its target is unknown.

Some clones are missing from TCRdb's copy, which holds only in-frame ones; the method was immunoSEQ multiplex PCR. The sample contains approximately 55,000 clones, roughly 74% of which appear only once. CD3+CD4+ and CD3+CD8+ cells were FACS-sorted from thawed unstimulated PBMCs. Germline V CDR1 and CDR2: PRHDT, FYEKMQ (reference sequence). Between the trimmed V and J ends, which lost 1 base and 1 base, there was a span of 13 bases. The CDR3 is made up of 16 amino acids. The source was CD4+ T cells from blood, collected around 54 months after liver transplant. This TCR derives from a human patient who received a liver transplant. Some of these T cells may belong to the graft donor. The chain recombines TRBV13 with TRBJ1-1; the D is unclear. The CDR3: CASSLDSLVGNTEAFF. The DNA of the CDR3 is TGTGCCAGCAGCTTAGATTCCCTAGTTGGGAACACTGAAGCTTTCTTT.